Presented here are 25 T cell receptor beta chains from one specimen sequenced in a study of blood T cell repertoires in COVID-19. Sequencing used immunoSEQ multiplex PCR; TCRdb keeps in-frame clones, though not all of them. The repertoire holds 150,000 to 200,000 clones, with roughly 77% as singletons. Material for sequencing was PBMCs or T cells enriched from blood (not recorded which). The origin of the receptors is a woman aged 50 to 60 with acute COVID-19.

The CDR3 DNA is TGTGCCAGCAGCTTGGGGCAGACTGGCTATGGCTACACCTTC. This gives the protein CASSLGQTGYGYTF. The V call is TRBV5-6, the J call TRBJ1-2; D is undetermined. CDR1 and CDR2 (germline): SGHDT, YYEEEE. Trimming cost V 0 bases and J 4 bases, with 10 bases left between them. The CDR3 is 14 amino acids.

This clone was counted ten times or more. The genes are TRBV4-1 and TRBJ1-1; the D gene is possibly TRBD1 (6 bases). Trimming cost V 4 bases and J 5 bases, with 11 bases left between them. The germline V gene encodes CDR1 MGHRA and CDR2 YSYEKL. The CDR3 sequence is 13 residues long. CDR3 loop: CASSLKGGTEAFF. DNA for the CDR3: TGCGCCAGCAGCCTAAAGGGGGGGACTGAAGCTTTCTTT.

This clone was picked up a small number of times. The gene calls are TRBV7-9 and TRBJ2-2; 8 bases are a match to TRBD1. Unmatched junction bases numbered 2, after V lost 1 base and J lost 4 bases. CDR1 and CDR2 from the germline V gene are SEHNR and FQNEAQ (reference sequence). CDR3 length: 15 amino acids. The CDR3 sequence is CASSLETGGTGELFF. In DNA form, the CDR3 reads TGTGCCAGCAGCTTAGAAACAGGGGGCACCGGGGAGCTGTTTTTT.

The rearrangement joins TRBV5-1 to TRBJ2-3; 10 positions match TRBD2. V shed 4 bases, J shed 11 bases, and the junction held 16 bases outside the gene matches. The CDR3 sequence is 16 residues long. Germline V lookup: CDR1 SGHRS, CDR2 YFSETQ. CDR3 sequence: CASSTGASGGFSEQYF. The CDR3 DNA reads as TGCGCCAGCAGCACCGGGGCTAGCGGGGGATTTAGCGAGCAGTATTTT.

CDR3 sequence reads: CAWSKAGYSSNQPQHF. The CDR3 region has the DNA TGTGCCTGGAGTAAGGCAGGTTATTCGAGCAATCAGCCCCAGCATTTT. J is TRBJ1-5 and V is TRBV30, with D uncertain. Germline V CDR1 and CDR2: GTSNPN, SVGIG (reference sequence). CDR3 size: 16 residues. Between the trimmed V and J ends, which lost 2 bases and 1 base, there was a span of 15 bases.

CDR3 sequence reads: CATKGGTDNSPLHF. The CDR3 DNA sequence: TGTGCCACAAAAGGGGGAACGGATAATTCACCCCTCCACTTT. The chain employs TRBV10-3 and TRBJ1-6; a weak D match, TRBD1 (6 bases). This CDR3 region has 14 residues. Per the germline V gene, CDR1 is ENHRY and CDR2 is SYGVKD. Deletions cut 10 bases from V and 5 bases from J, with 15 bases between.

On this clone: One end of the junction varies from germline; a read error may be responsible. V usage is TRBV7-7 and J usage is TRBJ2-5; TRBD2 agrees at 12 bases. This CDR3 has 16 amino acids. Germline-derived CDR1 and CDR2 are SSHAT and FNYEAQ (reference sequence). The CDR3 reads CASSLGASGGGETQYF. CDR3 coding DNA: TGTGCTAGCAGCTTAGGAGCTAGCGGGGGGGGAGAGACCCAGTACTTC.

This clone was detected only a few times. This chain connects TRBV2 to TRBJ2-7; no firm D call. CDR1 is SNHLY and CDR2 is FYNNEI in the germline V gene. The CDR3 totals 10 residues. Trimming left V 6 bases short and J 6 bases short, with 6 bases between. CDR3 coding DNA: TGTGCCAGCAGCACAACCGAGCAGTACGTC. Encoded protein: CASSTTEQYV.

This chain connects TRBV28 to TRBJ2-5, with a tentative D call TRBD2 (7 bases). Germline lookup yields CDR1 MDHEN and CDR2 SYDVKM. With 5 bases removed from V and 6 bases from J, the gap between germline ends came to 22 bases. This CDR3 contains 16 residues. CDR3 in amino acids: CASSPPRGGGRQTQYF. The CDR3 bases are TGTGCCAGCAGTCCACCCCGTGGGGGGGGGCGGCAGACCCAGTACTTC.

This clone was detected ten times or more. This chain links TRBV28 with TRBJ1-5; D remains unclear. Germline CDR1 and CDR2: MDHEN and SYDVKM. CDR3 length: 13 amino acids. V was clipped by 2 bases and J by 8 bases, with 10 bases between them. As DNA, the CDR3 is TGTGCCAGCAGTTTAGACGCGAGGGAGCCCCAGCATTTT. It yields the protein CASSLDAREPQHF.

This clone was seen once. The chain carries TRBV28 and TRBJ1-3, with D maybe TRBD1 (5 bases). Trimming took 2 bases from V and 3 from J, leaving 17 bases between them. The CDR3 consists of 17 residues. Per the germline V gene, CDR1 is MDHEN and CDR2 is SYDVKM. DNA of the CDR3: TGTGCCAGCAGTTTAGCCTCCTCTGGGGCTGGTGGAAACACCATATATTTT. This translates into CASSLASSGAGGNTIYF.

V and J are TRBV28 and TRBJ1-5; weak D call: TRBD1 (6 bases). Deletions cut 6 bases from V and 4 bases from J, with 19 bases between. Per the germline V gene, CDR1 is MDHEN and CDR2 is SYDVKM. This CDR3 has 16 amino acids. CDR3 amino acids: CASSQALQGPNQPQHF. The CDR3 DNA is TGTGCCAGCAGCCAGGCCCTACAGGGACCAAATCAGCCCCAGCATTTT.

This sequence joins TRBV5-6 and TRBJ1-2; 7 bases are shared with TRBD1. Unmatched junction bases numbered 2, after V lost 3 bases and J lost 3 bases. CDR1 and CDR2 (germline): SGHDT, YYEEEE. The CDR3 is 13 amino acids. The CDR3 nucleotides read TGTGCCAGCAGCTCCGGGACAGACTATGGCTACACCTTC. Translation gives CASSSGTDYGYTF.

There are a few counts of this clone. The genes are TRBV27 and TRBJ2-3; TRBD2 matches 10 bases. This CDR3 region has 17 residues. Per germline, CDR1 MNHEY and CDR2 SMNVEV (reference sequence). Trimming took 10 bases from V and 1 from J; bases not matched to a gene: 14. Here the CDR3 reads CATDQAGGRLGTDTQYF. DNA of the CDR3: TGTGCCACCGACCAAGCGGGGGGGCGTCTCGGCACAGATACGCAGTATTTT.

This clone was recorded only once. The chain employs TRBV6-5 and TRBJ1-2; unclear D gene. V lost 0 bases, J lost 7 bases, and 12 bases lay in between. The CDR3 runs to 14 residues. Germline V gene lookup returns CDR1 MNHEY and CDR2 SVGAGI. CDR3 sequence: CASSYSGGSGGYTF. CDR3 nucleotide sequence: TGTGCCAGCAGTTACTCAGGAGGGTCGGGTGGCTACACCTTC.

The chain employs TRBV7-2 and TRBJ1-5; D might be TRBD1 (6 bases). V gave up 1 base and J gave up 4 bases, with 8 bases separating them. Germline CDR1 SGHTA, CDR2 FQGNSA. This CDR3 has 14 amino acids. The CDR3 sequence: CASSLGQENQPQHF. CDR3 nucleotide sequence: TGTGCCAGCAGCTTAGGACAGGAAAATCAGCCCCAGCATTTT.

The chain is built from TRBV4-2 and TRBJ2-1; TRBD2 matches 9 bases. Germline trimming cut 1 base from V and 8 bases from J; bases unmatched to any gene: 12. This CDR3 is built from 17 residues. Germline values: CDR1 LGHNA, CDR2 YNFKEQ. CDR3 nucleotide sequence: TGTGCCAGCAGCCAAGTCAGCGGGCGGGGGGGTGCCGATGAGCAGTTCTTC. Protein product: CASSQVSGRGGADEQFF.

This clone was seen just once. The V call is TRBV5-1, the J call TRBJ1-2; no clear D gene. The CDR3 loop spans 15 amino acids. The V end was cut by 4 bases, the J end by 0 bases, with 13 bases between. CDR1 is SGHRS and CDR2 is YFSETQ in the germline V gene. CDR3 DNA: TGCGCCAGCAGCCGGCGGGTTGGGACTAACTATGGCTACACCTTC. Translating it yields CASSRRVGTNYGYTF.

The DNA for the CDR3 is TGTGCCAGCAGTGTGACTAGCGGGGGTAAAAATGAGCAGTTCTTC. Translated: CASSVTSGGKNEQFF. V is TRBV25-1 and J is TRBJ2-1, with 12 positions matching TRBD2. V lost 4 bases and J lost 7; bases outside the gene matches: 5. The germline CDR1 and CDR2 sequences are MGHDK and SYGVNS. The CDR3 has 15 amino acids. The full variable domain, its missing parts supplied by reference TRBV25-1 and TRBJ2-1, is EADIYQTPRYLVIGTGKKITLECSQTMGHDKMYWYQQDPGMELHLIHYSYGVNSTEKGDLSSESTVSRIRTEHFPLTLESARPSHTSQYLCASSVTSGGKNEQFFGPGTRLTVL.

The chain joins TRBV3-1 (or the pseudogene TRBV3-2) to TRBJ2-1, with 10 bases lining up with TRBD1. Germline V lookup: CDR1 LGHDT, CDR2 YNNKEL (reference sequence). Trimming cost V 0 bases and J 4 bases; bases outside gene matches: 3. The CDR3 has 16 residues. The CDR3 sequence: CASSQDRGQGYNEQFF. CDR3 DNA: TGTGCCAGCAGCCAAGATAGGGGACAGGGGTACAATGAGCAGTTCTTC.

The rearrangement uses TRBV27 and TRBJ1-5; D remains ambiguous. The V gene lost 5 bases and the J gene lost 2 bases, with 22 bases spanning the gap. From germline, CDR1 is MNHEY and CDR2 SMNVEV (reference sequence). The CDR3 contains 18 residues. CDR3 protein: CASSPRFSTDGGNQPQHF. The CDR3 DNA is TGTGCCAGCAGTCCCCGCTTTTCCACCGACGGGGGCAATCAGCCCCAGCATTTT.

The chain uses TRBV29-1 and TRBJ1-1; 9 bases map to TRBD1. This CDR3 has 14 amino acids. Germline CDR1 and CDR2: SQVTM and ANQGSEA. J was trimmed by 0 bases and V by 6 bases; bases with no gene match: 5. The CDR3 nucleotides read TGCAGCGTACGGACAGGGGACATGAACACTGAAGCTTTCTTT. It encodes CSVRTGDMNTEAFF.

The rearrangement joins TRBV19 to TRBJ2-1, with 8 bases matching TRBD2. V was clipped by 2 bases and J by 0 bases; unmatched bases: 9. Germline CDR1 and CDR2: LNHDA and SQIVND (reference sequence). The CDR3 spans 18 residues. The CDR3: CASSIRLAGWSSYNEQFF. DNA of the CDR3: TGTGCCAGTAGTATACGGCTAGCGGGCTGGAGCTCCTACAATGAGCAGTTCTTC.

The rearrangement links TRBV19 to TRBJ1-5; D is perhaps TRBD1 (5 bases). Germline V gives CDR1 LNHDA, CDR2 SQIVND (reference sequence). V was shortened by 5 bases and J by 5 bases, with 10 bases between the two germline ends. The CDR3 covers 13 residues. The CDR3 protein is CASSYGGDQPQHF. As DNA, the CDR3 is TGTGCCAGTAGTTATGGGGGGGATCAGCCCCAGCATTTT. Full variable domain (outside the CDR3, taken from reference TRBV19 and TRBJ1-5): DGGITQSPKYLFRKEGQNVTLSCEQNLNHDAMYWYRQDPGQGLRLIYYSQIVNDFQKGDIAEGYSVSREKKESFPLTVTSAQKNPTAFYLCASSYGGDQPQHFGDGTRLSIL.

The chain employs TRBV7-2 and TRBJ2-4; D is perhaps TRBD1 (6 bases). Germline V gives CDR1 SGHTA, CDR2 FQGNSA. Trimming cost V 3 bases and J 6 bases, with 12 bases left between them. The CDR3 runs to 14 residues. The CDR3, as DNA: TGTGCCAGCAGCTTCTCCAGGGGTGGAAACATTCAGTACTTC. This encodes CASSFSRGGNIQYF.